This T cell receptor beta chain came from a study of response to subunit inactivated influenza vaccine. This clonotype was seen only a few times. V dropped 0 bases and J dropped 5; count of bases not matched to a gene: 8. This CDR3 has 16 amino acids. Germline V gene data show CDR1 as SGHRS and CDR2 as YFSETQ. TCRdb itself ran the RT-PCR reads through MiXCR, one entry per CDR3 protein. This table holds about 540,000 distinct CDR3 sequences, around a quarter found once. Another study also made use of these data, one on T cells expressing NK-cell markers. That report adds: Making the TCR beta cDNA relied on 5'RACE template switching with UMIs.

The sequenced sample was CD4+ T cells sorted from PBMCs, obtained less than 13 days after vaccination. The sequence was obtained from a man aged 45-65 years who received an inactivated influenza vaccine. The chain links TRBV5-1 to TRBJ2-1; 7 bases are shared with TRBD2. This CDR3 is CASSLAGGSPHNEQFF. For the CDR3, the DNA is TGCGCCAGCAGCTTGGCTGGCGGGAGTCCACACAATGAGCAGTTCTTC.